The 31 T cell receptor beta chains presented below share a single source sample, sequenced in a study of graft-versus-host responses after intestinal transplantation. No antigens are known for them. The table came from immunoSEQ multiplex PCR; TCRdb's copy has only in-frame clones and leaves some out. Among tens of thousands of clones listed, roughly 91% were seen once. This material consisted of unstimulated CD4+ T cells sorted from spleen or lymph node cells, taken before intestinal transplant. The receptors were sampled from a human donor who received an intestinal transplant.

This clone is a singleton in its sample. Written as DNA, the CDR3 is TGTGCCAGCAGTAAGACAGGCGGAGCAACTAATGAAAAACTGTTTTTT. It is translated as CASSKTGGATNEKLFF. V is TRBV6-6 and J is TRBJ1-4; D might be TRBD1 (6 bases). Trimming pared 5 bases from V and 0 bases from J, leaving 13 bases between. This CDR3 region has 16 residues. Germline V lookup: CDR1 MNHNY, CDR2 SVGAGI (reference sequence).

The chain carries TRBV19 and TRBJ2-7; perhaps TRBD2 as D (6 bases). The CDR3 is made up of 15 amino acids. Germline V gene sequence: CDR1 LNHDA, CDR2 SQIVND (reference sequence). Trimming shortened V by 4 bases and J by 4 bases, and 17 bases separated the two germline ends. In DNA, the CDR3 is TGTGCCAGTAGTACCCGAACCGGGAGTTTATACGAGCAGTACTTC. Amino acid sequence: CASSTRTGSLYEQYF.

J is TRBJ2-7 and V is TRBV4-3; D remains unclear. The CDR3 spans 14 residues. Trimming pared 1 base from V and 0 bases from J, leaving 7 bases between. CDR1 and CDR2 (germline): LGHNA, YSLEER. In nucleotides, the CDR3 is TGCGCCAGCAGCCAAGTCCTCGGCTCCTACGAGCAGTACTTC. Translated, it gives CASSQVLGSYEQYF.

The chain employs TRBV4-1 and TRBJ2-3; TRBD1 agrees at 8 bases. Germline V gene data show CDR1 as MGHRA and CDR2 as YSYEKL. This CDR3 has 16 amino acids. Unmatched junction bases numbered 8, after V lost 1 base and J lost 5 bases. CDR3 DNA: TGCGCCAGCAGCCAAGCGAGCGGACAGGGAGTAGATACGCAGTATTTT. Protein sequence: CASSQASGQGVDTQYF.

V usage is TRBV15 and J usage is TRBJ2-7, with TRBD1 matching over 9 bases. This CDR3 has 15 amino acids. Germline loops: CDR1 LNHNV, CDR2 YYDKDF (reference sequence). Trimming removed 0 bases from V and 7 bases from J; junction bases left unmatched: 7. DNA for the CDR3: TGTGCCACCAGCAGAGAGTTGGGGACAGGGCGAGAGCAGTACTTC. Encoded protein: CATSRELGTGREQYF.

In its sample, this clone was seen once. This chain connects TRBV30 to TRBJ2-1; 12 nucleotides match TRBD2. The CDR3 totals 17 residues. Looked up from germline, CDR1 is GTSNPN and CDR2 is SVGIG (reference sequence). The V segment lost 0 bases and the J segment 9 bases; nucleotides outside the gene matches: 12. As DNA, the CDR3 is TGTGCCTGGAGTGTACGATGGTGGACTAGCGGGGTGTCTGAGCAGTTCTTC. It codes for CAWSVRWWTSGVSEQFF.

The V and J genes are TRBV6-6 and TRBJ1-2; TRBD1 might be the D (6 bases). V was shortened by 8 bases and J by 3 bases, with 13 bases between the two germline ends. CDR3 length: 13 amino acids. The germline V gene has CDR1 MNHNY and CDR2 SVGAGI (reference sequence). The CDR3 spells CASQGSRYYGYTF. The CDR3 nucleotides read TGTGCCAGCCAGGGGTCTCGCTACTATGGCTACACCTTC.

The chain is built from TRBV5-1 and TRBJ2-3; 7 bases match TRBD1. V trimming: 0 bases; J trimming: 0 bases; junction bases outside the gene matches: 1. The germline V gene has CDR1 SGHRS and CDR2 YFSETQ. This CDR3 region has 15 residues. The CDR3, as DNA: TGCGCCAGCAGCTTGGGGGGACAGAGCACAGATACGCAGTATTTT. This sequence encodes CASSLGGQSTDTQYF.

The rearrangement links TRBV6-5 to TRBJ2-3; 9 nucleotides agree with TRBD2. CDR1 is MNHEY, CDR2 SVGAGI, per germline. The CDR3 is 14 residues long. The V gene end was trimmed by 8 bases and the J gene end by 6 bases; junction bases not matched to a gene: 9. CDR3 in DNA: TGTGCCAGCCGGAGCGGGGGGTCCGGGGATACGCAGTATTTT. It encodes CASRSGGSGDTQYF.

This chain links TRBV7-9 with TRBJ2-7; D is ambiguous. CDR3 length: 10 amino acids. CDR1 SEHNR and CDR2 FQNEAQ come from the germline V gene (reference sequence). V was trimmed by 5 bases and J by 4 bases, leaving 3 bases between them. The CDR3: CASSPYEQYF. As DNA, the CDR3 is TGTGCCAGCAGCCCGTACGAGCAGTACTTC.

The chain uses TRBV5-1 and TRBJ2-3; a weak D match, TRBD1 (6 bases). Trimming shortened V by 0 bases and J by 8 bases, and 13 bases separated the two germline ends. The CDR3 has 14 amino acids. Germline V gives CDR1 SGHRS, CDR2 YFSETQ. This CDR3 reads CASSLARGRGTQYF. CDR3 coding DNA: TGCGCCAGCAGCTTGGCCAGGGGTAGGGGTACGCAGTATTTT. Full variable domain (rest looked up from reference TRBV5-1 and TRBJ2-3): KAGVTQTPRYLIKTRGQQVTLSCSPISGHRSVSWYQQTPGQGLQFLFEYFSETQRNKGNFPGRFSGRQFSNSRSEMNVSTLELGDSALYLCASSLARGRGTQYFGPGTRLTVL.

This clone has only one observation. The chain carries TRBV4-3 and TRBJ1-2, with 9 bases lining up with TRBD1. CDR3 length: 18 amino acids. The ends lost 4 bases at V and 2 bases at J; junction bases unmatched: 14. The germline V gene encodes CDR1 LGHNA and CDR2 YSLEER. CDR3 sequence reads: CASSRRDLTGGTNYGYTF. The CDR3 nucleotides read TGCGCCAGCAGCCGTCGCGATTTAACAGGGGGCACGAACTATGGCTACACCTTC.

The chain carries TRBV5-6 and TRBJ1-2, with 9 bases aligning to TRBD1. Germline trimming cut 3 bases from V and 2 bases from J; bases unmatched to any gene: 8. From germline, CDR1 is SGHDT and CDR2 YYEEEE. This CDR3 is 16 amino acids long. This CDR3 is CASSSPGQGKNYGYTF. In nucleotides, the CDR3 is TGTGCCAGCAGCTCTCCCGGACAGGGGAAGAACTATGGCTACACCTTC.

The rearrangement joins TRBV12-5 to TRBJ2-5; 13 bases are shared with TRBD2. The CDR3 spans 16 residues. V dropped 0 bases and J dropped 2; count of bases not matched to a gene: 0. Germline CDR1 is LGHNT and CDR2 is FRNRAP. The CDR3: CASGLVLAGGQETQYF. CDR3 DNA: TGTGCTAGTGGTTTGGTACTAGCGGGGGGGCAAGAGACCCAGTACTTC.

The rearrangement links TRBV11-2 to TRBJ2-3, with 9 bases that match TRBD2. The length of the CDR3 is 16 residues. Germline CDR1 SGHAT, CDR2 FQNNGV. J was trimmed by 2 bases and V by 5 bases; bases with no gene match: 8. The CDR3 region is CASSPRGLAFTDTQYF. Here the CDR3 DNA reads TGTGCCAGCAGCCCCCGGGGACTAGCCTTCACAGATACGCAGTATTTT.

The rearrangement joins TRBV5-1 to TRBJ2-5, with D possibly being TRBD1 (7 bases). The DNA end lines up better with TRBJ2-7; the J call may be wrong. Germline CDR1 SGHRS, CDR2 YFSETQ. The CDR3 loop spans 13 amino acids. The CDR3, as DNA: TGCGCCAGCAGCTGGACAGGAGGGTACGAGCAGTACTTC. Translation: CASSWTGGYEQYF.

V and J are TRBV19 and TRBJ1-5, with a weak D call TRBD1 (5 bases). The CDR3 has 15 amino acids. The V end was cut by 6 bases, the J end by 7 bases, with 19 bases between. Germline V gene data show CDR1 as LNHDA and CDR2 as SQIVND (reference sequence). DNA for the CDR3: TGTGCCAGTAGCCACCCCCGGGGGGATGAACAGCCCCAGCATTTT. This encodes CASSHPRGDEQPQHF. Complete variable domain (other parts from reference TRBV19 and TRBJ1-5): DGGITQSPKYLFRKEGQNVTLSCEQNLNHDAMYWYRQDPGQGLRLIYYSQIVNDFQKGDIAEGYSVSREKKESFPLTVTSAQKNPTAFYLCASSHPRGDEQPQHFGDGTRLSIL.

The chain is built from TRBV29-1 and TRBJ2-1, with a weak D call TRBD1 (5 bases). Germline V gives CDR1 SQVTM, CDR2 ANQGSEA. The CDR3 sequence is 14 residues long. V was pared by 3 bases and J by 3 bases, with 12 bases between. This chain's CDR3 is CSVDAGHLYNEQFF. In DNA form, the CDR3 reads TGCAGCGTTGACGCCGGACACCTCTACAATGAGCAGTTCTTC.

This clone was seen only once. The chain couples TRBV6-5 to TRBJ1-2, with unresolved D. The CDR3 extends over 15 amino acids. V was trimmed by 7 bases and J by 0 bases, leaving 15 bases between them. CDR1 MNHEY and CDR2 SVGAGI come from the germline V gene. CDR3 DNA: TGTGCCAGCAATAGCGTCGGCAGTTCTAACTATGGCTACACCTTC. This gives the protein CASNSVGSSNYGYTF.

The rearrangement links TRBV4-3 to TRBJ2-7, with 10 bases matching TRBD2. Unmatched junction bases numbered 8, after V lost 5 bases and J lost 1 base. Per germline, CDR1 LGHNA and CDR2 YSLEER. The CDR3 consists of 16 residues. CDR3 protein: CASSWTLAGDSYEQYF. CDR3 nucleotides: TGCGCCAGCAGCTGGACCCTAGCGGGGGATTCCTACGAGCAGTACTTC.

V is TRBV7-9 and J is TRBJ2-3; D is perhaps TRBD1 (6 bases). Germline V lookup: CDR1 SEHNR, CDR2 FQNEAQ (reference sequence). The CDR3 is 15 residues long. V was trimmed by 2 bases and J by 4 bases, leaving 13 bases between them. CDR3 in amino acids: CASSLRGQGPDTQYF. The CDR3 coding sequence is TGTGCCAGCAGCTTACGCGGGCAGGGGCCAGATACGCAGTATTTT.

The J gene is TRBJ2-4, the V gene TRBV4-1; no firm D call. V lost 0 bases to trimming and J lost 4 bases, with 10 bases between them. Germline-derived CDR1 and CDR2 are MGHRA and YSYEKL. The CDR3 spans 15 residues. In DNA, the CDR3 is TGCGCCAGCAGCCAAGAGACAAGCTCTAAAAACATTCAGTACTTC. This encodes CASSQETSSKNIQYF.

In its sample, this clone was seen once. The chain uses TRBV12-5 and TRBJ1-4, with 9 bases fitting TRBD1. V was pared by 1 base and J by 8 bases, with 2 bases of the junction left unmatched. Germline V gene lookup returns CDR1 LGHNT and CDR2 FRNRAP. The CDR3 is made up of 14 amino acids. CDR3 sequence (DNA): TGTGCTAGTGGTTTGGGGGACAGGGAAGAAAAACTGTTTTTT. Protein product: CASGLGDREEKLFF.

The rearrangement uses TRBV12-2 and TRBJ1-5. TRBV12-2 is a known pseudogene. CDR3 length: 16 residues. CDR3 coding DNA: TGTGCAAGTCGCTTAGGCGGCAGCCTCGTTAGTCAGCCCCAGCATTTT. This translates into CASRLGGSLVSQPQHF.

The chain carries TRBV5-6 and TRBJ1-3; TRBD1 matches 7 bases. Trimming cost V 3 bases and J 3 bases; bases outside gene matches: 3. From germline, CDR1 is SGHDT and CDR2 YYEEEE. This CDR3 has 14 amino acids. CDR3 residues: CASSSRQGGNTIYF. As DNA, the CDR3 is TGTGCCAGCAGCTCCAGACAGGGTGGAAACACCATATATTTT.

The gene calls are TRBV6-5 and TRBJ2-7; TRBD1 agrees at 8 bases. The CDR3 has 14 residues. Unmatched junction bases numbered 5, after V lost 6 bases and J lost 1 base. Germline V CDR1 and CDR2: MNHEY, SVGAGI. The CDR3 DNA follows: TGTGCCAGCAGCCTACAGGGGGGTTCCTACGAGCAGTACTTC. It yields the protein CASSLQGGSYEQYF.

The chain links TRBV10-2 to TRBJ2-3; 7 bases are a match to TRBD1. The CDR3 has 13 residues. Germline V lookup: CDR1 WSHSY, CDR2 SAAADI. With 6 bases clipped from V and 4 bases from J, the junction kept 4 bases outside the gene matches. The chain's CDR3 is CASRNTGADTQYF. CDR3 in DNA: TGCGCCAGCAGGAATACAGGGGCAGATACGCAGTATTTT.

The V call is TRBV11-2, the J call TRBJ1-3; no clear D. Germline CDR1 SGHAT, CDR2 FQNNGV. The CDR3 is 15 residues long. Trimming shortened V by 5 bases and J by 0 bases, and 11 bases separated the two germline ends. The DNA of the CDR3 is TGTGCCAGCAGCCGCTTGGGAGGCTCTGGAAACACCATATATTTT. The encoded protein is CASSRLGGSGNTIYF.

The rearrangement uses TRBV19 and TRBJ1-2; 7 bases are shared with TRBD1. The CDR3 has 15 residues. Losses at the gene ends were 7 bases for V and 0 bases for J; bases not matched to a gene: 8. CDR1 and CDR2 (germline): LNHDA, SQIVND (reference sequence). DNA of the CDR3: TGTGCCAGTACCGCTCCCGGGACAGCTAACTATGGCTACACCTTC. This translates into CASTAPGTANYGYTF.

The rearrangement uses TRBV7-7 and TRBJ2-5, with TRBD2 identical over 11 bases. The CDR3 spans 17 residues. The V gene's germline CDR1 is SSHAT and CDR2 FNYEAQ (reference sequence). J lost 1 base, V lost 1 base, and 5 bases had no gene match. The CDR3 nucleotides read TGTGCCAGCAGCTTAGAGTCGCTAGCGGGGGGCCAAGAGACCCAGTACTTC. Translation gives CASSLESLAGGQETQYF. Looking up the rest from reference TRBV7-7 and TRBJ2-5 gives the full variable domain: GAGVSQSPRYKVTKRGQDVTLRCDPISSHATLYWYQQALGQGPEFLTYFNYEAQPDKSGLPSDRFSAERPEGSISTLTIQRTEQRDSAMYRCASSLESLAGGQETQYFGPGTRLLVL.

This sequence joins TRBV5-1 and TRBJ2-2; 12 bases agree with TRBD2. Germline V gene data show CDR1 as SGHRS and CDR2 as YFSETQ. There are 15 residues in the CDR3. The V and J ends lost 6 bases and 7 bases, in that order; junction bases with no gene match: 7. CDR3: CASNLAGGPVGELFF. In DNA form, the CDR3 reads TGCGCCAGCAACCTAGCGGGGGGGCCGGTCGGGGAGCTGTTTTTT.